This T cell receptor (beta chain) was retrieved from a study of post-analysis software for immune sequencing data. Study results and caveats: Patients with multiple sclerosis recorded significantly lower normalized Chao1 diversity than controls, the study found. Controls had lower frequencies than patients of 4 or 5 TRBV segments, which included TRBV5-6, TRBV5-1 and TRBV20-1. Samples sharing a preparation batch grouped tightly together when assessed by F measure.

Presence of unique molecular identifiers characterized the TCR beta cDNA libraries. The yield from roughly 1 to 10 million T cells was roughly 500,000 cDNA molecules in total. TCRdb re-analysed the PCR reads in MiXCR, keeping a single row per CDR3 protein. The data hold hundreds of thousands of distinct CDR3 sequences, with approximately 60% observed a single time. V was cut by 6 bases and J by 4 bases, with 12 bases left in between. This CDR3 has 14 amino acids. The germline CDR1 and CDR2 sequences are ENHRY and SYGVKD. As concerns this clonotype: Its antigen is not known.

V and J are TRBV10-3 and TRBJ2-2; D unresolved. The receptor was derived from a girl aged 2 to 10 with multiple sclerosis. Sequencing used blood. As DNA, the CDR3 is TGTGCCATCAGGGGATCTCGACCCACCGGGGAGCTGTTTTTT. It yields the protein CAIRGSRPTGELFF.